These 17 T cell receptor beta chains were sequenced from one sample in a study of blood T cell repertoires in COVID-19. The repertoire was sequenced with immunoSEQ multiplex PCR; TCRdb's copy has only in-frame clones and lacks some. This table holds hundreds of thousands of clones, 70% to 80% found once. Material: peripheral blood. The origin of the receptors is a woman aged 80 or over with acute or convalescent COVID-19.

This rearrangement joins TRBV19 to TRBJ1-4, with D possibly being TRBD1 (5 bases). V was pared by 6 bases and J by 0 bases, with 5 bases between. Germline CDR1 LNHDA, CDR2 SQIVND (reference sequence). The CDR3 is 13 residues long. As DNA, the CDR3 is TGTGCCAGTAGGACAGCAACTAATGAAAAACTGTTTTTT. It is translated as CASRTATNEKLFF.

The chain is built from TRBV5-6 and TRBJ2-1; 9 nucleotides line up with TRBD2. The germline CDR1 and CDR2 sequences are SGHDT and YYEEEE. The V and J ends lost 4 bases and 2 bases, in that order; junction bases with no gene match: 4. The CDR3 spans 15 residues. In DNA form, the CDR3 reads TGTGCCAGCAGCATGACTAGCGGCGCCTACAATGAGCAGTTCTTC. This codes for CASSMTSGAYNEQFF.

The gene calls are TRBV6-5 and TRBJ2-3; 7 positions agree with TRBD2. Germline V gene data show CDR1 as MNHEY and CDR2 as SVGAGI. V lost 2 bases, J lost 4 bases, and 3 bases stayed unmatched. This CDR3 has 14 residues. The CDR3 loop is CASSYRLAADTQYF. Written as DNA, the CDR3 is TGTGCCAGCAGTTACAGACTAGCAGCAGATACGCAGTATTTT.

The chain combines TRBV10-2 with TRBJ1-1, with 7 bases identical to TRBD1. The CDR3 covers 16 residues. V was clipped by 1 base and J by 2 bases; unmatched bases: 7. Germline loops: CDR1 WSHSY, CDR2 SAAADI. In nucleotides, the CDR3 is TGCGCCAGCAGTGAGTACGGACAGGCACCTAACACTGAAGCTTTCTTT. Its protein is CASSEYGQAPNTEAFF.

The V gene is TRBV6-5, the J gene TRBJ2-7; perhaps TRBD1 as D (6 bases). The CDR3 has 13 amino acids. V was cut by 7 bases and J by 2 bases, with 12 bases left in between. The germline gives CDR1 MNHEY, CDR2 SVGAGI. The CDR3 coding sequence is TGTGCCAGCAAATCTGGACAGACCTACGAGCAGTACTTC. Protein: CASKSGQTYEQYF.

This clone was detected only once. The chain uses TRBV10-3 and TRBJ1-3; no definite D call. Trimming pared 0 bases from V and 11 bases from J, leaving 20 bases between. CDR3 size: 16 residues. Germline V lookup: CDR1 ENHRY, CDR2 SYGVKD. As DNA, the CDR3 is TGTGCCATCAGTGAGTCGACGGTGTGGACTTCTAGCGCCATATATTTT. Translation gives CAISESTVWTSSAIYF.

The chain employs TRBV9 and TRBJ2-1; 8 bases line up with TRBD2. From germline, CDR1 is SGDLS and CDR2 YYNGEE. This CDR3 has 14 amino acids. V trimming: 0 bases; J trimming: 9 bases; junction bases outside the gene matches: 5. The CDR3 reads CASSVAGSGGEQFF. The CDR3, as DNA: TGTGCCAGCAGCGTAGCCGGGAGCGGGGGTGAGCAGTTCTTC.

This sequence joins TRBV5-5 and TRBJ2-7; tentatively, D is TRBD2 (6 bases). The V and J ends lost 0 bases and 0 bases respectively, with 13 bases between them. Germline-derived CDR1 and CDR2 are SGHKS and YYEKEE (reference sequence). The CDR3 length is 16 residues. The CDR3 DNA reads as TGTGCCAGCAGCTTGGCCGGAGGGCGGTTCTCCTACGAGCAGTACTTC. This gives the protein CASSLAGGRFSYEQYF.

This chain connects TRBV5-6 to TRBJ2-5; unclear D gene. The CDR3 spans 13 residues. V lost 0 bases and J lost 1, with 4 bases in between. CDR1 and CDR2 from the germline V gene are SGHDT and YYEEEE. The CDR3 protein is CASSLVSQETQYF. CDR3 nucleotides: TGTGCCAGCAGCTTGGTCAGCCAAGAGACCCAGTACTTC.

To note about this clone: One base separates it from a far larger clone, so it is likely a read error. This specimen includes other DNA sequences encoding the same CDR3. The chain uses TRBV12-3 or TRBV12-4 and TRBJ1-1; perhaps TRBD1 as D (6 bases). V was trimmed by 6 bases and J by 1 base, leaving 6 bases between them. The CDR3 consists of 12 residues. Here the CDR3 DNA reads TGTGCCAGCAGACAGGGGAACACTGAAGCTTTCTTT. Translated: CASRQGNTEAFF.

CDR3 sequence: CASSLGEGGYTF. CDR3 bases: TGCGCCAGCAGCCTCGGGGAGGGTGGCTACACCTTC. The chain joins TRBV4-1 to TRBJ1-2; D uncertain. Trimming stripped 4 bases from V and 7 bases from J, with 10 bases between. The CDR3 spans 12 residues. In germline, CDR1 is MGHRA, CDR2 YSYEKL.

The J gene is TRBJ1-5, the V gene TRBV9; 8 positions agree with TRBD1. The CDR3 totals 15 residues. J gave up 4 bases and V 4 bases, and 7 bases lay outside the gene matches. Per the germline V gene, CDR1 is SGDLS and CDR2 is YYNGEE. CDR3 nucleotide sequence: TGTGCCAGCAGCCTCGGACAGGGAGCTAATCAGCCCCAGCATTTT. Translating it yields CASSLGQGANQPQHF. The entire variable domain, with the rest obtained from reference TRBV9 and TRBJ1-5, is as follows: DSGVTQTPKHLITATGQRVTLRCSPRSGDLSVYWYQQSLDQGLQFLIQYYNGEERAKGNILERFSAQQFPDLHSELNLSSLELGDSALYFCASSLGQGANQPQHFGDGTRLSIL.

On this clone itself: This sample also contains other DNA sequences that code for the same CDR3. The chain has TRBV12-3 or TRBV12-4 and TRBJ1-1; D call uncertain. V lost 5 bases to trimming and J lost 1 base, with 8 bases between them. The CDR3 covers 13 residues. CDR3 in amino acids: CASSRTGNTEAFF. CDR3 sequence (DNA): TGTGCCAGCAGTCGAACGGGGAACACTGAAGCTTTCTTT.

V is TRBV6-5 and J is TRBJ2-1, with D possibly being TRBD2 (6 bases). Trimming shortened V by 4 bases and J by 8 bases, and 12 bases separated the two germline ends. CDR1 and CDR2 from the germline V gene are MNHEY and SVGAGI. This CDR3 is 13 amino acids long. The CDR3 protein is CASSSPGEHEQFF. The DNA of the CDR3 is TGTGCCAGCAGTTCCCCGGGGGAGCATGAGCAGTTCTTC.

V usage is TRBV3-1 (or the pseudogene TRBV3-2) and J usage is TRBJ1-2, with D uncertain. V lost 4 bases, J lost 4 bases, and 10 bases lay in between. Germline values: CDR1 LGHDT, CDR2 YNNKEL (reference sequence). There are 13 residues in the CDR3. CDR3 sequence reads: CASSPSVIYGYTF. In DNA, the CDR3 is TGTGCCAGCAGCCCTTCAGTTATCTATGGCTACACCTTC.

J is TRBJ2-3 and V is TRBV29-1; 10 bases match TRBD2. CDR1 is SQVTM and CDR2 is ANQGSEA in the germline V gene. With 8 bases clipped from V and 1 base from J, the junction kept 6 bases outside the gene matches. CDR3 length: 14 residues. The CDR3 spells CSLTGTSGTDTQYF. DNA of the CDR3: TGCAGCCTAACCGGGACTAGCGGCACAGATACGCAGTATTTT.

J is TRBJ1-2 and V is TRBV19, with D possibly TRBD1 on 6 matching bases. The CDR3 runs to 15 residues. The germline V gene has CDR1 LNHDA and CDR2 SQIVND (reference sequence). V was pared by 6 bases and J by 2 bases, with 16 bases between. CDR3 DNA sequence: TGTGCCAGTAGGAGGGGGGGCGCGGAGAACTATGGCTACACCTTC. This translates into CASRRGGAENYGYTF.